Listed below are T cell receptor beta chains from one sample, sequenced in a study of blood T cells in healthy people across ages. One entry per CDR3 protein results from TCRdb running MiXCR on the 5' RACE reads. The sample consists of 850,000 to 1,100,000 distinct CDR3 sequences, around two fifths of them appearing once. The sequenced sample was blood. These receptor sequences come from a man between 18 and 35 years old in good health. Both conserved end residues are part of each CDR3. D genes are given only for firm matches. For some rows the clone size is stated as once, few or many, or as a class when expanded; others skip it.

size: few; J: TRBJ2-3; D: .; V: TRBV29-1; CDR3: CSVDRLGGARTDTQYF; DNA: TGCAGCGTTGATCGGTTGGGCGGGGCCCGCACAGATACGCAGTATTTT
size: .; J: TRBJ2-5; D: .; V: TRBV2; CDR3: CASSLQELEQYF; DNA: TGTGCCAGCAGTTTACAGGAGTTGGAGCAGTACTTC
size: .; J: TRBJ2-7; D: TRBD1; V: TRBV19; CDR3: CASSPGQTFYEQYF; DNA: TGTGCCAGTAGTCCGGGACAGACATTCTACGAGCAGTACTTC
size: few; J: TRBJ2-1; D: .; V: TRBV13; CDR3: CASSGPSGKFDDEQFF; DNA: TGTGCCAGCAGCGGACCCTCAGGGAAATTCGACGATGAGCAGTTCTTC
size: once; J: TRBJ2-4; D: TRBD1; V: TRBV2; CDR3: CASSPGQGLTGAKNIQYF; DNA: TGTGCCAGCAGTCCAGGACAGGGCCTAACCGGAGCCAAAAACATTCAGTACTTC
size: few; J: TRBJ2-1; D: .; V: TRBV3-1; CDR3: CASSTGHRGNEQFF; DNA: TGTGCCAGCAGTACTGGACATCGTGGTAATGAGCAGTTCTTC
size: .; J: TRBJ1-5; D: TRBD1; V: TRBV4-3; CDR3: CASSQDLTGGNQPQHF; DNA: TGCGCCAGCAGCCAAGATCTTACAGGGGGCAATCAGCCCCAGCATTTT
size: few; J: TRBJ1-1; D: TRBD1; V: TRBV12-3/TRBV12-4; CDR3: CASSLTGRRAGGYEAFF; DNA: TGTGCCAGCAGCCTGACAGGGAGAAGGGCTGGGGGTTATGAAGCTTTCTTT
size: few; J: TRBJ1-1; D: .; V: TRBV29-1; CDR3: CSVDRLQGITEAFF; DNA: TGCAGCGTCGACAGGCTTCAGGGGATCACTGAAGCTTTCTTT
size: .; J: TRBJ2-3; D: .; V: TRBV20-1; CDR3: CSAMVAAPRTDTQYF; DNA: TGCAGTGCTATGGTGGCAGCGCCTCGGACAGATACGCAGTATTTT
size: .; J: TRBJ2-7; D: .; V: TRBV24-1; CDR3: CATSAAANRYEQYF; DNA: TGTGCCACCAGTGCTGCGGCCAACCGCTACGAGCAGTACTTC
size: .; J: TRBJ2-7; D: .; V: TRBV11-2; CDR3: CASSFPGSDEQYF; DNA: TGTGCCAGCAGCTTTCCAGGGTCGGACGAGCAGTACTTC
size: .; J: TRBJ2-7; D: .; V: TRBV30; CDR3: CAWSDTKGGEQYF; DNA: TGTGCCTGGAGTGACACAAAGGGAGGCGAGCAGTACTTC
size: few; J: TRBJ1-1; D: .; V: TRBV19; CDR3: CATVLALEAFF; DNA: TGTGCCACCGTACTGGCGCTTGAAGCTTTCTTT
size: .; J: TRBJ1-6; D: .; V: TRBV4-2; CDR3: CASSLQSIQTGRSYNSPLHF; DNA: TGTGCCAGCAGCCTGCAATCGATCCAGACAGGCCGCTCCTATAATTCACCTCTCCACTTT
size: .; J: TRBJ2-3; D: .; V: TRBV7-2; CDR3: CASSLAPRAMADTQYF; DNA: TGTGCCAGCAGCTTAGCCCCTAGGGCCATGGCAGATACGCAGTATTTT
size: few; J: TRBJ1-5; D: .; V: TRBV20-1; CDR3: CSARRTDNSNQPQHF; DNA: TGCAGTGCTAGGAGGACAGATAATAGCAATCAGCCCCAGCATTTT
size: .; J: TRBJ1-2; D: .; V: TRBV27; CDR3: CASSLGGPGYGYTF; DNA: TGTGCCAGCAGTTTGGGTGGCCCAGGCTATGGCTACACCTTC
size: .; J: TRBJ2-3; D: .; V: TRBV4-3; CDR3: CASSQDSGQPDTQYF; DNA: TGCGCCAGCAGCCAAGATTCGGGACAACCAGATACGCAGTATTTT
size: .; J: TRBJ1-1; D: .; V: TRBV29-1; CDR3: CSGGGIVNTEAFF; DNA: TGCAGCGGGGGGGGGATCGTGAACACTGAAGCTTTCTTT
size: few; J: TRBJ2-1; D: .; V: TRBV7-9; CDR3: CASSPPELSSYNEQFF; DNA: TGTGCCAGCAGCCCCCCCGAACTTTCCTCCTACAATGAGCAGTTCTTC
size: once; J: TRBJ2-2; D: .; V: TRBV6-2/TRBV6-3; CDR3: CASSYSDASNTGELFF; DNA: TGTGCCAGCAGTTATTCAGATGCATCCAACACCGGGGAGCTGTTTTTT
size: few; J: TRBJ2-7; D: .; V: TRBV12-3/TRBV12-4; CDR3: CASSFQGKQDEQYF; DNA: TGTGCCAGCAGTTTTCAGGGGAAACAGGACGAGCAGTACTTC
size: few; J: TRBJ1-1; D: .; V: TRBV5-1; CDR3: CASSFSRPQNTEAFF; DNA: TGCGCCAGCAGCTTCTCACGGCCACAAAACACTGAAGCTTTCTTT
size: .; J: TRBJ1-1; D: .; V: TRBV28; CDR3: CASSLVGQTNTEAFF; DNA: TGTGCCAGCAGTCTGGTGGGACAAACGAACACTGAAGCTTTCTTT
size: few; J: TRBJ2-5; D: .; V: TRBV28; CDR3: CASSLLGFQETQYF; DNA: TGTGCCAGCAGTTTGTTGGGGTTCCAAGAGACCCAGTACTTC
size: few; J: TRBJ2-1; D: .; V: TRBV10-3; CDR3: CAIGDVSSYNEQFF; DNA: TGTGCCATCGGGGACGTCAGCTCCTACAATGAGCAGTTCTTC
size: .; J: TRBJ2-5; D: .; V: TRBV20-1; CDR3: CSARGTSKATQYF; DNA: TGCAGTGCTAGAGGAACCAGTAAAGCGACCCAGTACTTC
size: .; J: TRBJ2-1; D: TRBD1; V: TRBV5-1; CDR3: CASSLYDFRGQHYNEQFF; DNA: TGCGCCAGCAGCTTGTACGATTTTCGGGGACAGCACTACAATGAGCAGTTCTTC
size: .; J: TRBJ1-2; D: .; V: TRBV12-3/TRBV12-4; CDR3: CASILGAKYYGYTF; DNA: TGTGCCAGCATTTTAGGGGCGAAATACTATGGCTACACCTTC
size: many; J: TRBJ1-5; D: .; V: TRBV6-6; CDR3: CASSYSGQPQHF; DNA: TGTGCCAGCAGTTACTCCGGTCAGCCCCAGCATTTT
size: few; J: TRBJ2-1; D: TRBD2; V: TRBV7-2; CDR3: CASSFIGGAVDEQFF; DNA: TGTGCCAGCAGCTTTATCGGGGGGGCGGTGGATGAGCAGTTCTTC
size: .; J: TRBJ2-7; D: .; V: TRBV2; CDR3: CASSKQENPYEQYF; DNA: TGTGCCAGCAGCAAACAGGAAAACCCCTACGAGCAGTACTTC
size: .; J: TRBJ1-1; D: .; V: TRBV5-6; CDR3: CASSLEGERAFF; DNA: TGTGCCAGCAGCTTAGAAGGGGAACGAGCTTTCTTT
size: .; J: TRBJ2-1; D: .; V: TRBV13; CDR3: CAGSESPNGQFF; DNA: TGTGCCGGCAGCGAATCACCCAATGGGCAGTTCTTC
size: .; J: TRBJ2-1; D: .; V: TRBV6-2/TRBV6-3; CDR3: CASSEDGSSYNEQFF; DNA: TGTGCCAGCAGTGAGGACGGTAGCTCCTACAATGAGCAGTTCTTC
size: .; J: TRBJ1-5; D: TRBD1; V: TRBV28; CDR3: CASRYRDRGPNQPQHF; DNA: TGTGCCAGCAGATACCGGGACAGGGGGCCCAATCAGCCCCAGCATTTT
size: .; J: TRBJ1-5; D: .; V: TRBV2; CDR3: CASSVQGPSNQPQHF; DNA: TGTGCCAGCAGTGTTCAGGGGCCGAGCAATCAGCCCCAGCATTTT
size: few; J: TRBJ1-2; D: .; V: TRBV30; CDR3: CAWSDPGGYGYTF; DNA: TGTGCCTGGAGTGACCCTGGAGGCTATGGCTACACCTTC
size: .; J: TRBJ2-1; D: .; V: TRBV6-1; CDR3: CATLDTIGNEQFF; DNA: TGTGCCACCCTTGATACGATCGGTAATGAGCAGTTCTTC
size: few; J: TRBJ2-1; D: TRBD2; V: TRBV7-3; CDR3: CASSLRLAGGQEQFF; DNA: TGTGCCAGCAGCCTAAGACTAGCGGGGGGTCAGGAGCAGTTCTTC
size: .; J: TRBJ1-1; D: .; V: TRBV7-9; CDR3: CASSFLVTEAFF; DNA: TGTGCCAGCAGCTTTCTAGTCACTGAAGCTTTCTTT
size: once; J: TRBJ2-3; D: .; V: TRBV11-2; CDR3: CASSLGVPGGYTQYF; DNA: TGTGCCAGCAGCCTCGGGGTCCCCGGAGGTTATACGCAGTATTTT
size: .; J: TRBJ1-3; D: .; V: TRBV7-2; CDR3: CASSYGRDRNTIYF; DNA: TGTGCCAGCAGCTACGGTCGGGATCGAAACACCATATATTTT
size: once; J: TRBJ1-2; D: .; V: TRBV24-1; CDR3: CATEGQGAPTGNYGCTF; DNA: .
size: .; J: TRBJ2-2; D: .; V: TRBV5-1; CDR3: CASSLRGNTGKLFF; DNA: TGCGCCAGCAGCTTGAGAGGGAACACCGGGAAGCTGTTTTTT
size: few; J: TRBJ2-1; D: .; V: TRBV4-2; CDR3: CASSLARSSPNEQFF; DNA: TGTGCCAGCAGCCTCGCTCGATCTAGTCCCAATGAGCAGTTCTTC
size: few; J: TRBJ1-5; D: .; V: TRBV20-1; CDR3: CSAGGRHDNQPQHF; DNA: TGCAGTGCAGGGGGGAGACACGACAATCAGCCCCAGCATTTT
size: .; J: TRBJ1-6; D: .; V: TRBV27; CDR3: CASSLWENSPLHF; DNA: TGTGCCAGCAGTTTATGGGAGAATTCACCCCTCCACTTT
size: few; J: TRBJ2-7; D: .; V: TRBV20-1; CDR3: CSARGRHEQYF; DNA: TGCAGTGCTAGAGGGCGGCACGAGCAGTACTTC